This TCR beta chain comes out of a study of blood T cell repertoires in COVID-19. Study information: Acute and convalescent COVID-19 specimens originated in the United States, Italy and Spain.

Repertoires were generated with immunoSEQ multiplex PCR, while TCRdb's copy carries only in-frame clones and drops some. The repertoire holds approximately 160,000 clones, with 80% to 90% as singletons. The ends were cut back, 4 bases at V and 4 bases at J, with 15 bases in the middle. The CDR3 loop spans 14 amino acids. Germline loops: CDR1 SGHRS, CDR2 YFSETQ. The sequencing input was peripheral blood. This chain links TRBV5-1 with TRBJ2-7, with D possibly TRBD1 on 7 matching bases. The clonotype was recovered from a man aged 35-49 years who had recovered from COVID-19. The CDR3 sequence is CASSLGSGGYEQYF. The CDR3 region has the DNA TGCGCCAGCAGCCTGGGCTCAGGGGGGTACGAGCAGTACTTC.